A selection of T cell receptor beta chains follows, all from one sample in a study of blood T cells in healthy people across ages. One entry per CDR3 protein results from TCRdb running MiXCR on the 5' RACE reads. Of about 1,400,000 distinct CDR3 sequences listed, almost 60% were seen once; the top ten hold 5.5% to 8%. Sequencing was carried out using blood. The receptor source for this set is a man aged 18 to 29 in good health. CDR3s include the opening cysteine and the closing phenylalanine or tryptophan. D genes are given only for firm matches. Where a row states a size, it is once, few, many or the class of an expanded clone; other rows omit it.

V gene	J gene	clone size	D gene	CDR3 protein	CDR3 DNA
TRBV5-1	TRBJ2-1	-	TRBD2	CASSLERGGDYNKQFF	TGCGCCAGCAGCTTGGAACGCGGGGGAGACTACAATAAGCAGTTCTTC
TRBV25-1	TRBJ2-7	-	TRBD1	CASTMTGGAEQYF	TGTGCCAGCACCATGACAGGGGGCGCCGAGCAGTACTTC
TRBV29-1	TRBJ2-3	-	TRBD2	CSVEAGGVDTQYF	TGCAGCGTTGAAGCGGGAGGAGTGGATACGCAGTATTTT
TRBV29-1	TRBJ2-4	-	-	CSAQRSRVGDIQYF	TGCAGCGCCCAACGGAGCAGGGTGGGGGACATTCAGTACTTC
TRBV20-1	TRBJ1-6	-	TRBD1	CSALRDRGHSPLHF	TGCAGTGCTCTCCGGGACAGGGGGCATTCACCCCTCCACTTT
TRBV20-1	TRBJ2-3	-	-	CSMTVTWGTDTQYF	TGCAGTATGACAGTAACCTGGGGCACAGATACGCAGTATTTT
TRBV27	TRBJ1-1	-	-	CASIAWQGAFF	TGTGCCAGCATCGCCTGGCAGGGAGCTTTCTTT
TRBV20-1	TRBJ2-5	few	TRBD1	CSAPSVGQGKGETQYF	TGCAGTGCCCCTTCGGTGGGACAGGGGAAAGGAGAGACCCAGTACTTC
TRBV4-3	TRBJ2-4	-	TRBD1	CASSQDIGQGYIQYF	TGCGCCAGCAGCCAAGACATTGGACAGGGCTACATTCAGTACTTC
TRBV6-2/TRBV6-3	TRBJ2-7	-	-	CASSLWAYEQYF	TGTGCCAGCAGTTTGTGGGCCTACGAGCAGTACTTC
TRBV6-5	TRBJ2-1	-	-	CASSYSGANPYNEQFF	TGTGCCAGCAGTTACTCGGGGGCAAATCCCTACAATGAGCAGTTCTTC
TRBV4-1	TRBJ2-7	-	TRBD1	CASSLGQAPNYEQYF	TGCGCCAGCAGCCTGGGACAGGCGCCGAACTACGAGCAGTACTTC
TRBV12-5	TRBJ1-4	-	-	CASGLSTGFNEKLFF	TGTGCTAGTGGTTTGAGTACAGGTTTTAATGAAAAACTGTTTTTT